The 20 T cell receptor beta chains presented below share a single source sample, sequenced in a study of early T cells in non-severe SARS-CoV-2 infection. Using its own MiXCR run on the 5' RACE reads, TCRdb lists one record per CDR3 protein. This repertoire shows roughly 81,000 distinct CDR3 sequences, roughly 12% found once; its top ten account for over 2%. Sequencing input: whole blood. Receptors originate from an adult who was a healthcare worker with PCR-confirmed SARS-CoV-2 infection or an uninfected control (not recorded which).

The chain carries TRBV7-6 and TRBJ2-7; D call uncertain. Germline V lookup: CDR1 SGHVS, CDR2 FNYEAQ. The germline V and J ends were trimmed by 1 base and 2 bases, with 9 bases remaining between them. This CDR3 is built from 14 residues. CDR3: CASSLGSDTYEQYF. The CDR3 nucleotides are TGTGCCAGCAGCTTAGGATCGGATACCTACGAGCAGTACTTC.

In its sample, this clonotype was seen a few times. The V and J genes are TRBV20-1 and TRBJ1-1; no clear D. The V end was cut by 0 bases, the J end by 6 bases, with 11 bases between. This CDR3 has 13 residues. Germline CDR1 and CDR2: DFQATT and SNEGSKA (reference sequence). CDR3 sequence (DNA): TGCAGTGCTAGAGATGACCCGAATCCTGAAGCTTTCTTT. Translated: CSARDDPNPEAFF.

This chain joins TRBV29-1 and TRBJ2-7; either TRBD1 or TRBD2 may supply D (5 bases each). The CDR3 spans 13 residues. Trimming pared 5 bases from V and 3 bases from J, leaving 14 bases between. Germline-derived CDR1 and CDR2 are SQVTM and ANQGSEA. CDR3 nucleotide sequence: TGCAGCGTTCTTTTCGGGGCAGGCTACGAGCAGTACTTC. Its translation: CSVLFGAGYEQYF.

V is TRBV9 and J is TRBJ2-7; D ambiguous. V lost 4 bases and J 6 bases, leaving 14 bases between the germline ends. CDR3 length: 13 residues. Germline lookup yields CDR1 SGDLS and CDR2 YYNGEE. This CDR3 is CASSTDLKGEQYF. The CDR3 DNA follows: TGTGCCAGCAGCACGGACCTAAAGGGCGAGCAGTACTTC.

This clonotype has a count of ten or more. The genes are TRBV29-1 and TRBJ2-6; no firm D call. Trimming pared 4 bases from V and 0 bases from J, leaving 10 bases between. Germline V gene lookup returns CDR1 SQVTM and CDR2 ANQGSEA. The CDR3 consists of 15 residues. CDR3 region: CSVAGRSSGANVLTF. CDR3 in DNA: TGCAGCGTTGCTGGCAGGAGCTCTGGGGCCAACGTCCTGACTTTC.

This clonotype was counted ten times or more. The chain uses TRBV7-3 and TRBJ2-1; maybe TRBD2 (5 bases). Trimming removed 1 base from V and 9 bases from J, with 13 bases in between. The CDR3 loop spans 14 amino acids. Germline assignment: CDR1 SGHTA and CDR2 FQGTGA. CDR3 coding DNA: TGTGCCAGCAGCTTAATCCACACCCGGGGTGAGCAGTTCTTC. Residues: CASSLIHTRGEQFF. The entire variable domain, with the rest obtained from reference TRBV7-3 and TRBJ2-1, is as follows: GAGVSQTPSNKVTEKGKYVELRCDPISGHTALYWYRQSLGQGPEFLIYFQGTGAADDSGLPNDRFFAVRPEGSVSTLKIQRTERGDSAVYLCASSLIHTRGEQFFGPGTRLTVL.

This clonotype was counted a few times. V usage is TRBV12-3 or TRBV12-4 and J usage is TRBJ2-5, with D hard to call. CDR3 size: 12 residues. V was clipped by 4 bases and J by 5 bases, with 8 bases between them. The CDR3, as DNA: TGTGCCAGCAGTTATTCCTGGGAGACCCAGTACTTC. Encoded protein: CASSYSWETQYF.

This clonotype was recorded many times. The J gene is TRBJ2-1, the V gene TRBV29-1, with 15 bases identical to TRBD2. The trim removed 2 bases at V and 9 bases at J, leaving 2 bases unmatched. CDR3 length: 14 amino acids. Germline V CDR1 and CDR2: SQVTM, ANQGSEA. In DNA, the CDR3 is TGCAGCGTTGAAAGGACTAGCGGGAGGGCTGAGCAGTTCTTC. It translates to CSVERTSGRAEQFF.

This clonotype was seen a few times. The rearrangement uses TRBV21-1 and TRBJ1-2; the table assigns TRBD1, which was not confirmed against the DNA. TRBV21-1 is a known pseudogene. The CDR3 runs 15 residues. CDR3 in DNA: TGTGCCAGCAGCAAACGACAGGGGATCAACTATGGCTACACCTTC. Its translation is CASSKRQGINYGYTF.

The table lists this clonotype with a few counts. The CDR3 DNA sequence: TGCAGTGCTAGAGATCCTAGCGGGGGGAAATCCTACAATGAGCAGTTCTTC. Protein product: CSARDPSGGKSYNEQFF. This chain links TRBV20-1 with TRBJ2-1; TRBD2 aligns across 11 bases. Germline CDR1 reads DFQATT; CDR2 reads SNEGSKA (reference sequence). The CDR3 spans 17 residues. V lost 0 bases to trimming and J lost 1 base; unmatched junction nucleotides: 5.

In its sample, this clonotype was seen many times. The rearrangement joins TRBV18 to TRBJ1-1; 10 bases map to TRBD1. V trimming: 4 bases; J trimming: 4 bases; junction bases outside the gene matches: 3. The CDR3 has 14 residues. CDR1 is KGHSH and CDR2 is LQKENI in the germline V gene. CDR3 coding DNA: TGTGCCAGCTCACACGGACAGGGGGGCACTGAAGCTTTCTTT. It yields the protein CASSHGQGGTEAFF.

This clonotype was detected only a few times. CDR3 residues: CASSQDRLTEAFF. The CDR3 DNA reads as TGTGCCAGCAGCCAAGACCGGTTAACTGAAGCTTTCTTT. The chain combines TRBV14 with TRBJ1-1; no reliable D call. The CDR3 spans 13 residues. V gave up 0 bases and J gave up 5 bases, with 7 bases separating them. Germline loops: CDR1 SGHDN, CDR2 FVKESK.

This clonotype has a handful of counts. The V and J genes are TRBV3-1 and TRBJ2-1; D call uncertain. V was cut by 1 base and J by 10 bases, with 11 bases left in between. The germline V gene has CDR1 LGHDT and CDR2 YNNKEL (reference sequence). This CDR3 comprises 13 residues. CDR3 nucleotide sequence: TGTGCCAGCAGCCAAGCCCCTCGAGTGGAGCAGTTCTTC. This encodes CASSQAPRVEQFF.

This chain links TRBV28 with TRBJ2-7, with 11 positions matching TRBD2. V trimming: 3 bases; J trimming: 4 bases; junction bases outside the gene matches: 8. This CDR3 is built from 16 residues. From germline, CDR1 is MDHEN and CDR2 SYDVKM. The CDR3 nucleotides are TGTGCCAGCAGTTTCCCCGTAGCGGGGGGGCTATACGAGCAGTACTTC. Protein: CASSFPVAGGLYEQYF. The full variable domain, with the rest looked up from reference TRBV28 and TRBJ2-7, is DVKVTQSSRYLVKRTGEKVFLECVQDMDHENMFWYRQDPGLGLRLIYFSYDVKMKEKGDIPEGYSVSREKKERFSLILESASTNQTSMYLCASSFPVAGGLYEQYFGPGTRLTVT.

This clonotype has at least ten counts. CDR3 coding DNA: TGTGCCAGCGGCTACGGGGCCGGAACGTACAATGAGCAGTTCTTC. Its translation is CASGYGAGTYNEQFF. The chain links TRBV7-8 to TRBJ2-1, with D perhaps TRBD1 or TRBD2 (5 bases each). The CDR3 sequence is 15 residues long. CDR1 and CDR2 from the germline V gene are SGHVS and FQNEAQ. Trimming cost V 8 bases and J 4 bases, with 18 bases left between them.

The sample holds a few counts of this clonotype. V is TRBV12-5 and J is TRBJ1-2; D gene ambiguous. V dropped 2 bases and J dropped 0 bases, with 16 bases sitting between them. The CDR3 runs 17 residues. Germline assignment: CDR1 LGHNT and CDR2 FRNRAP. The CDR3 here is CASGLTPLQTTNYGYTF. As DNA, the CDR3 is TGTGCTAGTGGTTTGACACCGCTACAGACTACTAACTATGGCTACACCTTC.

In this sample, this clonotype turned up many times. V is TRBV28 and J is TRBJ2-7, with 9 positions matching TRBD1. Germline V CDR1 and CDR2: MDHEN, SYDVKM. The trim removed 1 base at V and 5 bases at J, leaving 6 bases unmatched. CDR3 length: 15 residues. The CDR3 DNA sequence: TGTGCCAGCAGTTTATTAGGGACAGGGAACAACGAGCAGTACTTC. This translates into CASSLLGTGNNEQYF.

This clonotype was observed a few times. The CDR3 DNA is TGTGCCAGCAGCCAACTAGCGGGAGGGTTGAATGAGCAGTTCTTC. Translation: CASSQLAGGLNEQFF. V usage is TRBV7-9 and J usage is TRBJ2-1; TRBD2 aligns across 13 bases. This CDR3 has 15 residues. Germline V gene data show CDR1 as SEHNR and CDR2 as FQNEAQ (reference sequence). The V segment lost 5 bases and the J segment 7 bases; nucleotides outside the gene matches: 5.

This clonotype turned up a few times. The rearrangement links TRBV20-1 to TRBJ2-3, with D possibly matching TRBD2 (6 bases). V was clipped by 6 bases and J by 4 bases, with 20 bases between them. Germline CDR1 and CDR2: DFQATT and SNEGSKA (reference sequence). The length of the CDR3 is 15 residues. CDR3 sequence: CSAPPGGRESDTQYF. CDR3 coding DNA: TGCAGTGCCCCTCCCGGTGGGCGGGAATCAGATACGCAGTATTTT.

This chain connects TRBV11-2 to TRBJ2-1; D gene uncertain. V lost 7 bases, J lost 8 bases, and 18 bases lay in between. The germline CDR1 and CDR2 sequences are SGHAT and FQNNGV. The CDR3 is 14 amino acids. The CDR3 is CASIQWLGTHEQFF. The CDR3 DNA is TGTGCCAGCATCCAGTGGTTAGGTACGCATGAGCAGTTCTTC.